The subject of this entry is one T cell receptor beta chain. This clone was seen more than once but under ten times. No antigen is known for it. No much larger clone is present one base from it, and per-base qualities are unavailable. This sample stems from a study of OX40 agonist ivuxolimab in advanced cancers. Concerning the study at large: Ivuxolimab was an agonistic, fully human IgG2 monoclonal antibody directed against OX40 (CD134), a costimulatory receptor. Prior anti-PD-1, anti-PD-L1 or anti-CTLA-4 therapy was permitted, and checkpoint inhibitors had been received by under 50% of dose-escalation patients. The paper describes the monotherapy dose-escalation part (N = 52 patients) of the phase I trial of ivuxolimab. Intravenous ivuxolimab was administered to patients every 2 weeks at six dose levels: 0.01, 0.1, 0.3, 1.5, 3 and 10 mg/kg. The dose-escalation cohort was roughly 80% male with a mean age of roughly 62 years, ranging from 23 to 79. Partial responses occurred in three dose-escalation patients: two with cutaneous melanoma and one with hepatocellular carcinoma. Among the approximately 54 dose-escalation patients, approximately 20 had hepatocellular carcinoma, 15 or so melanoma, 9 renal cell carcinoma and 9 head and neck cancer. Peripheral TCRbeta sequencing aimed to test whether ivuxolimab altered TCR sequence diversity and caused clonal T-cell expansion. The study at large found these results: Partial responders in the 0.1-3.0 mg/kg groups had among the lowest normalized peripheral clonal expansion, especially among CD8+ T cells. Which antigens the clonally expanded peripheral T cells were specific for was not determined. Clonal expansion of both CD4+ and CD8+ blood T cells was observed from baseline to week 6 at doses 0.1 to 3.0 mg/kg. On average, CD8+ T cells showed more expanded clones than CD4+ T cells after ivuxolimab. Low levels of normalized T-cell clonal expansion were also shown by some nonresponding patients.

The trial excluded patients who had a history of autoimmune disease or who were on systemic immunosuppression. Peripheral blood for TCR sequencing was drawn from every dose cohort at baseline, at cycle 4 day 1 and at cycle 7 day 1. The samples were taken from a phase I, first-in-human, multicenter, open-label dose-escalation trial of ivuxolimab. Adults with locally advanced or metastatic melanoma, renal cell, hepatocellular, or head and neck squamous cell carcinoma were enrolled in the trial. CD4+ and CD8+ T cells were sorted separately from peripheral blood before TCR sequencing. Looking up the germline V gene yields CDR1 SNHLY and CDR2 FYNNEI. Between the V and J ends, shortened by 4 bases and 6 bases respectively, the junction contains 10 bases. Including the terminal cysteine and phenylalanine, the CDR3 comprises 12 residues. This entry keeps only the CDR3 DNA: 36 bases, framed from base 1. Genomic DNA was isolated from the sorted cells so that the TCRbeta CDR3 region could be sequenced. TCRbeta CDR3 regions were sequenced using the immunoSEQ Assay. Entries here come from immuneACCESS through TCRdb and include only in-frame sequences with V and J called. Some clones fail to appear in such tables; in the studies checked, an unresolved V gene covers under half of the shortfall, and the cause of the remainder is unknown. Recorded for this sample are about 72,000 clones; over 80% of them occurred a single time. Clones ranked in the top ten supply under 2.5% of the sample.

The sample consisted of CD4+ or CD8+ T cells sorted from blood, taken in a trial of the OX40 agonist ivuxolimab. The receptor comes from an adult with an advanced solid tumor such as melanoma, head and neck, liver or kidney cancer. The sequence is built from TRBV2 and TRBJ2-7, and the D gene may be TRBD1, 5 bases matching. DNA sequence: TGTGCCAGCAGTGGGGTAGGGGCCGAGCAGTACTTC. Protein translation: CASSGVGAEQYF.